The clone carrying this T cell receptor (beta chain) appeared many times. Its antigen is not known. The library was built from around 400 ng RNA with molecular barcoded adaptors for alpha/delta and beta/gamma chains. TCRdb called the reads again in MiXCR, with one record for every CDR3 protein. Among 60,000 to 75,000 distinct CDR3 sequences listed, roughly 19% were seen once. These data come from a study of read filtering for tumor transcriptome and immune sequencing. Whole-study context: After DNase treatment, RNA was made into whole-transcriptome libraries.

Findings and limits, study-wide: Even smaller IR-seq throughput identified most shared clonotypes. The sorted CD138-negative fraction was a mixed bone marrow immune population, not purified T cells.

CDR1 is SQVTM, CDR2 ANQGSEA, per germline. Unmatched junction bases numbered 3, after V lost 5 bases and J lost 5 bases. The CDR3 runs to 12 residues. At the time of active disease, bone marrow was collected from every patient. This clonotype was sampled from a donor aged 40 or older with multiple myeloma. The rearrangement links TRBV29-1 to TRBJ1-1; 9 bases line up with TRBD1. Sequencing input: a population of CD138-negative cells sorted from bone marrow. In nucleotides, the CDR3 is TGCAGCGTTCGGACAGGGGTAACTGAAGCTTTCTTT. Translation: CSVRTGVTEAFF.